The 32 T cell receptor beta chains reported below all come from one sample, sequenced in a study of T cell responses to AZD1222 COVID-19 vaccine (dated by TCRdb to about 2021). Library preparation employed the immunoSEQ multiplex PCR assay. Drawn from immuneACCESS, this table holds only the in-frame rearrangements with V and J called that TCRdb kept. Clones are partly lost; checked studies trace under half to an unresolved V gene and leave the rest unexplained. Present in this sample are about 100,000 clones, 87% of which were seen just once. About 3% of the sample is taken by the ten largest. In the paper's terms, the time point label means: baseline before first vaccination. This material consisted of peripheral blood, taken on day 0 of AZD1222 vaccination. The receptors were gathered from an adult in good health.

The CDR3 sequence: CASSSGAPPSYEQYF. CDR3 nucleotides: TGTGCCAGCAGTTCAGGGGCCCCCCCCTCCTACGAGCAGTACTTC. The gene calls are TRBV28 and TRBJ2-7; TRBD1 might be the D (6 bases). CDR1 is MDHEN and CDR2 is SYDVKM in the germline V gene. The CDR3 totals 15 residues. Trimming pared 4 bases from V and 0 bases from J, leaving 13 bases between.

The V gene is TRBV24-1, the J gene TRBJ1-2, with D hard to call. In germline, CDR1 is KGHDR, CDR2 SFDVKD. This CDR3 comprises 14 residues. Trimming took off 4 bases at V and 2 bases at J, with 10 bases between the two ends. Written as DNA, the CDR3 is TGTGCCACCAGTGACCCAGCCCAGAACTATGGCTACACCTTC. Translated, it gives CATSDPAQNYGYTF.

This rearrangement joins TRBV7-2 to TRBJ2-5; D could derive from TRBD1 or TRBD2 (6 bases each). Trimming shortened V by 2 bases and J by 5 bases, and 9 bases separated the two germline ends. The CDR3 totals 13 residues. Germline V gene lookup returns CDR1 SGHTA and CDR2 FQGNSA. CDR3 sequence: CASSLRGAETQYF. CDR3 in DNA: TGTGCCAGCAGCTTAAGGGGGGCGGAGACCCAGTACTTC.

The chain uses TRBV6-5 and TRBJ2-2; TRBD1 agrees at 8 bases. J was trimmed by 2 bases and V by 6 bases; bases with no gene match: 5. Germline values: CDR1 MNHEY, CDR2 SVGAGI. The CDR3 has 15 residues. The DNA for the CDR3 is TGTGCCAGCAGCAGGACAGGGACTAACACCGGGGAGCTGTTTTTT. The encoded protein is CASSRTGTNTGELFF.

This sequence joins TRBV14 and TRBJ2-5; perhaps D is TRBD1 or TRBD2 (5 bases each). This CDR3 contains 14 residues. The V end was cut by 4 bases, the J end by 6 bases, with 15 bases between. Germline values: CDR1 SGHDN, CDR2 FVKESK. The CDR3 DNA reads TGTGCCAGCAGCCGGGGACGCCCAGGGAAGACCCAGTACTTC. This encodes CASSRGRPGKTQYF. Full variable domain (remainder filled in from reference TRBV14 and TRBJ2-5): EAGVTQFPSHSVIEKGQTVTLRCDPISGHDNLYWYRRVMGKEIKFLLHFVKESKQDESGMPNNRFLAERTGGTYSTLKVQPAELEDSGVYFCASSRGRPGKTQYFGPGTRLLVL.

The V and J genes are TRBV29-1 and TRBJ1-1, with TRBD1 matching 10 bases. CDR1 is SQVTM and CDR2 is ANQGSEA in the germline V gene. J was trimmed by 0 bases and V by 7 bases; bases with no gene match: 2. CDR3 length: 13 amino acids. Here the CDR3 DNA reads TGCAGCGGGACAGGGGGTTTGAACACTGAAGCTTTCTTT. Translating gives CSGTGGLNTEAFF.

V and J are TRBV14 and TRBJ1-1; D perhaps matches TRBD1 (5 bases). The germline V gene has CDR1 SGHDN and CDR2 FVKESK. This CDR3 has 13 amino acids. V lost 5 bases, J lost 6 bases, and 13 bases lay in between. CDR3 in DNA: TGTGCCAGCAGCTCAACACGGGGCGCTGAAGCTTTCTTT. It codes for CASSSTRGAEAFF.

This rearrangement joins TRBV6-2 or TRBV6-3 to TRBJ2-2, with a possible D match to TRBD1 (6 bases). This CDR3 region has 19 residues. Between the trimmed V and J ends, which lost 5 bases and 3 bases, there was a span of 25 bases. In germline, CDR1 is MNHEY, CDR2 SVGEGT. The CDR3 sequence: CASSTLGTYRDGYTGELFF. The CDR3 nucleotides are TGTGCCAGCAGTACCCTGGGGACCTACAGGGACGGGTACACCGGGGAGCTGTTTTTT.

The rearrangement links TRBV5-4 to TRBJ1-2; D not resolved. The CDR3 consists of 14 residues. The V gene's germline CDR1 is SGHNT and CDR2 YYREEE (reference sequence). Trimming removed 1 base at V and 3 bases at J, with 10 bases between. CDR3 in amino acids: CASSLRGKYYGYTF. The CDR3 DNA follows: TGTGCCAGCAGCTTGCGAGGCAAATACTATGGCTACACCTTC.

The CDR3 DNA follows: TGTGCCAGCAGCTTAGTATCGGTAACTGCGGGACAGGGTAATGAAAAACTGTTTTTT. It translates to CASSLVSVTAGQGNEKLFF. J is TRBJ1-4 and V is TRBV7-6, with 9 bases that match TRBD1. Per the germline V gene, CDR1 is SGHVS and CDR2 is FNYEAQ. V was pared by 1 base and J by 4 bases, with 13 bases of the junction left unmatched. This CDR3 spans 19 amino acids.

The chain links TRBV4-3 to TRBJ1-6; D unresolved. The length of the CDR3 is 16 residues. CDR1 is LGHNA and CDR2 is YSLEER in the germline V gene. Trimming took off 4 bases at V and 9 bases at J, with 19 bases between the two ends. The CDR3 region is CASSLSHPSTGSPLHF. DNA of the CDR3: TGCGCCAGCAGCCTAAGCCATCCGTCTACTGGTTCACCCCTCCACTTT.

V gene TRBV6-1 combines with J gene TRBJ2-2, with TRBD1 matching 8 bases. Germline V CDR1 and CDR2: MNHNS, SASEGT. The CDR3 loop spans 15 amino acids. J gave up 6 bases and V 3 bases, and 6 bases lay outside the gene matches. The CDR3 nucleotides read TGTGCCAGCAGTGATAGGCTGACAGGGGCCGGGGAGCTGTTTTTT. It is translated as CASSDRLTGAGELFF.

The rearrangement joins TRBV7-2 to TRBJ1-2, with D maybe TRBD1 (5 bases). The CDR3 consists of 13 residues. With 3 bases removed from V and 7 bases from J, the gap between germline ends came to 12 bases. Germline V gene data show CDR1 as SGHTA and CDR2 as FQGNSA. CDR3 in DNA: TGTGCCAGCAGCTTGGGGCAGAGCTCTGGCTACACCTTC. This codes for CASSLGQSSGYTF.

The rearrangement joins TRBV5-6 to TRBJ1-6, with TRBD1 as a possible D gene (6 bases). Germline V CDR1 and CDR2: SGHDT, YYEEEE. The CDR3 length is 15 residues. V gave up 1 base and J gave up 5 bases, with 10 bases separating them. CDR3 sequence reads: CASSLQGQNNSPLHF. The CDR3 region has the DNA TGTGCCAGCAGCTTGCAGGGACAAAATAATTCACCCCTCCACTTT.

This rearrangement joins TRBV10-3 to TRBJ1-2, with D possibly matching TRBD1 (5 bases). Trimming removed 3 bases at V and 8 bases at J, with 19 bases between. The CDR3 has 15 amino acids. Germline loops: CDR1 ENHRY, CDR2 SYGVKD. The chain's CDR3 is CAISDTANAGKGYTF. The CDR3 DNA is TGTGCCATCAGTGACACGGCAAACGCAGGGAAGGGCTACACCTTC.

J is TRBJ2-2 and V is TRBV19; no definite D call. The CDR3 contains 12 residues. Germline V gene sequence: CDR1 LNHDA, CDR2 SQIVND (reference sequence). V was clipped by 5 bases and J by 6 bases, with 7 bases between them. Here the CDR3 reads CASSVSSGELFF. The CDR3 DNA sequence: TGTGCCAGTAGTGTCAGCTCCGGGGAGCTGTTTTTT.

The chain links TRBV9 to TRBJ1-1; D might be TRBD1 (5 bases). Germline V gene sequence: CDR1 SGDLS, CDR2 YYNGEE. This CDR3 is 14 amino acids long. Between the trimmed V and J ends, which lost 3 bases and 4 bases, there was a span of 13 bases. CDR3 in amino acids: CASSAGGFLTEAFF. DNA for the CDR3: TGTGCCAGCAGCGCGGGGGGGTTTCTCACTGAAGCTTTCTTT. Full variable domain (outside the CDR3, taken from reference TRBV9 and TRBJ1-1): DSGVTQTPKHLITATGQRVTLRCSPRSGDLSVYWYQQSLDQGLQFLIQYYNGEERAKGNILERFSAQQFPDLHSELNLSSLELGDSALYFCASSAGGFLTEAFFGQGTRLTVV.

This chain connects TRBV12-3 or TRBV12-4 to TRBJ1-2; TRBD1 might be the D (5 bases). Trimming pared 6 bases from V and 4 bases from J, leaving 9 bases between. CDR3 length equals 12 residues. Here the CDR3 DNA reads TGTGCCAGCAGCCCTGACAGCTATGGCTACACCTTC. Encoded protein: CASSPDSYGYTF.

The V and J genes are TRBV7-9 and TRBJ1-2, with 7 bases fitting TRBD1. Germline lookup yields CDR1 SEHNR and CDR2 FQNEAQ (reference sequence). This CDR3 has 12 residues. V shed 11 bases, J shed 5 bases, and the junction held 8 bases outside the gene matches. In nucleotides, the CDR3 is TGTGCCCTCCTGAGGGACAGATATGGCTACACCTTC. Residues: CALLRDRYGYTF.

This chain joins TRBV7-2 and TRBJ2-1; TRBD2 is a possible D gene (7 bases). Germline V gene lookup returns CDR1 SGHTA and CDR2 FQGNSA. The CDR3 totals 16 residues. Trimming removed 5 bases at V and 3 bases at J, with 17 bases between. DNA for the CDR3: TGTGCCAGCAGCCCAATAGGGGGGGGGATCTACAATGAGCAGTTCTTC. This codes for CASSPIGGGIYNEQFF.

The CDR3 region has the DNA TGTGCCAGCAGTTCGTTCTATAATTCACCCCTCCACTTT. It translates to CASSSFYNSPLHF. The chain joins TRBV27 to TRBJ1-6, with D uncertain. Germline V gene sequence: CDR1 MNHEY, CDR2 SMNVEV (reference sequence). The V gene lost 4 bases and the J gene lost 3 bases, with 4 bases spanning the gap. CDR3 length: 13 amino acids.

This clone was recorded a few times. The V call is TRBV4-2, the J call TRBJ1-4; D is uncertain. The CDR3 runs to 12 residues. Germline CDR1 is LGHNA and CDR2 is YNFKEQ. With 0 bases removed from V and 10 bases from J, the gap between germline ends came to 6 bases. The CDR3 coding sequence is TGTGCCAGCAGCCAAGATCGGGTAAAACTGTTTTTT. Its translation: CASSQDRVKLFF.

The chain couples TRBV5-1 to TRBJ1-1; D gene uncertain. The CDR3 has 16 residues. Trimming took 2 bases from V and 4 from J, leaving 18 bases between them. The germline V gene encodes CDR1 SGHRS and CDR2 YFSETQ. This chain's CDR3 is CASSFAGPSGSTEAFF. CDR3 DNA: TGCGCCAGCAGCTTCGCCGGGCCTTCTGGGAGCACTGAAGCTTTCTTT. Complete variable domain (other parts from reference TRBV5-1 and TRBJ1-1): KAGVTQTPRYLIKTRGQQVTLSCSPISGHRSVSWYQQTPGQGLQFLFEYFSETQRNKGNFPGRFSGRQFSNSRSEMNVSTLELGDSALYLCASSFAGPSGSTEAFFGQGTRLTVV.

This chain connects TRBV9 to TRBJ2-2; D remains ambiguous. The V and J ends lost 4 bases and 0 bases respectively, with 7 bases between them. CDR3 length equals 14 residues. Germline CDR1 and CDR2: SGDLS and YYNGEE. The CDR3 sequence is CASSLGANTGELFF. As DNA, the CDR3 is TGTGCCAGCAGCTTAGGTGCGAACACCGGGGAGCTGTTTTTT. Full variable domain (remainder filled in from reference TRBV9 and TRBJ2-2): DSGVTQTPKHLITATGQRVTLRCSPRSGDLSVYWYQQSLDQGLQFLIQYYNGEERAKGNILERFSAQQFPDLHSELNLSSLELGDSALYFCASSLGANTGELFFGEGSRLTVL.

This clone appeared a single time. The chain carries TRBV25-1 and TRBJ1-1; tentatively, D is TRBD1 (6 bases). The germline gives CDR1 MGHDK, CDR2 SYGVNS. The CDR3 covers 14 residues. Trimming stripped 6 bases from V and 5 bases from J, with 16 bases between. The CDR3 protein is CASRQTGIGTEAFF. The CDR3 DNA reads as TGTGCCAGCAGACAAACAGGGATTGGGACTGAAGCTTTCTTT.

This clone was seen only once. The V gene is TRBV4-3, the J gene TRBJ1-1; 8 bases fit TRBD1. In germline, CDR1 is LGHNA, CDR2 YSLEER. V gave up 1 base and J gave up 5 bases; unmatched junction bases: 3. The CDR3 is 14 residues long. CDR3 nucleotide sequence: TGCGCCAGCAGCCAAGGGACAGGGCAAACTGAAGCTTTCTTT. It encodes CASSQGTGQTEAFF.

J is TRBJ2-2 and V is TRBV5-4; TRBD2 aligns across 11 bases. The V gene's germline CDR1 is SGHNT and CDR2 YYREEE (reference sequence). The ends lost 3 bases at V and 7 bases at J; junction bases unmatched: 5. This CDR3 spans 15 amino acids. For the CDR3, the DNA is TGTGCCAGCAGCTGGGGACTAGCGGACAGCGGGGAGCTGTTTTTT. This gives the protein CASSWGLADSGELFF.

V is TRBV5-1 and J is TRBJ2-2; D possibly matches TRBD1 or TRBD2 (5 bases each). This CDR3 comprises 14 residues. Trimming stripped 5 bases from V and 3 bases from J, with 11 bases between. CDR1 SGHRS and CDR2 YFSETQ come from the germline V gene. The CDR3 region has the DNA TGCGCCAGCAGTCCTAGCAGGGACACCGGGGAGCTGTTTTTT. Translation: CASSPSRDTGELFF.

This clone was found a few times. The genes are TRBV6-4 and TRBJ1-3, with TRBD1 identical over 9 bases. Per germline, CDR1 MRHNA and CDR2 SNTAGT. Trimming removed 8 bases from V and 16 bases from J; junction bases left unmatched: 9. The CDR3 spans 11 residues. CDR3 region: CASELQGATYF. In DNA, the CDR3 is TGTGCCAGCGAACTACAGGGGGCCACGTATTTT.

CDR3 residues: CASSSPGAPYNEQFF. CDR3 sequence (DNA): TGTGCCAGCAGCTCGCCGGGGGCCCCTTACAATGAGCAGTTCTTC. This chain links TRBV5-6 with TRBJ2-1; either TRBD1 or TRBD2 may supply D (6 bases each). This CDR3 comprises 15 residues. Germline V gene data show CDR1 as SGHDT and CDR2 as YYEEEE. Trimming left V 3 bases short and J 4 bases short, with 14 bases between.

This clone was observed a handful of times. The rearrangement uses TRBV6-2 or TRBV6-3 and TRBJ1-1; 7 nucleotides match TRBD1. The CDR3 spans 16 residues. J gave up 1 base and V 4 bases, and 9 bases lay outside the gene matches. From germline, CDR1 is MNHEY and CDR2 SVGEGT. The CDR3 here is CASSSPPGQTNTEAFF. In DNA, the CDR3 is TGTGCCAGCAGTTCCCCCCCGGGACAGACGAACACTGAAGCTTTCTTT.

In its sample, this clone was seen a few times. The CDR3 DNA follows: TGCGCCAGCACCCCAGGAACAGACAGCTCCTACGAGCAGTACTTC. It codes for CASTPGTDSSYEQYF. This chain joins TRBV5-1 and TRBJ2-7; D possibly corresponds to TRBD1 (5 bases). CDR1 SGHRS and CDR2 YFSETQ come from the germline V gene. This CDR3 spans 15 amino acids. V dropped 6 bases and J dropped 0 bases, with 16 bases sitting between them.